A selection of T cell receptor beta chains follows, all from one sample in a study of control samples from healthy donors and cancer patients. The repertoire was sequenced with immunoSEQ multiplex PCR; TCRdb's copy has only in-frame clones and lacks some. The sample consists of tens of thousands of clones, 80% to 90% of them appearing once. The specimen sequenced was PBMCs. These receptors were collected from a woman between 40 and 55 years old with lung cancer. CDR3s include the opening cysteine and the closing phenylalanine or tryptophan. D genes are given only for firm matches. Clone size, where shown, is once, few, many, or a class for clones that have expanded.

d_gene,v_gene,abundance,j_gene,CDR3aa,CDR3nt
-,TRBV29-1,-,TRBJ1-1,CSVWTVNTEAFF,TGCAGCGTCTGGACGGTGAACACTGAAGCTTTCTTT
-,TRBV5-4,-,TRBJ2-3,CASSLAPADTQYF,TGTGCCAGCAGCTTGGCCCCTGCAGATACGCAGTATTTT
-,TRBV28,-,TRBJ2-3,CASRDRRGGYTQYF,TGTGCCAGCAGAGATAGAAGGGGGGGGTATACGCAGTATTTT
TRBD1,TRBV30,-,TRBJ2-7,CAWSIGGTGAYEQYF,TGTGCCTGGAGTATCGGAGGGACAGGGGCCTACGAGCAGTACTTC
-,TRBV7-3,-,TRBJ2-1,CASSLGRNEQFF,TGTGCCAGCAGCTTAGGGCGGAATGAGCAGTTCTTC
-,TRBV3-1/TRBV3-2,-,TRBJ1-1,CASSQTTGNTEAFF,TGTGCCAGCAGCCAAACGACAGGGAACACTGAAGCTTTCTTT
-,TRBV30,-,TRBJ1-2,CAWSGAGLNYGYTF,TGTGCCTGGAGTGGGGCAGGTCTTAACTATGGCTACACCTTC
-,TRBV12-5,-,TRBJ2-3,CASGQLAGGEYF,TGTGCTAGTGGGCAACTAGCAGGTGGGGAGTATTTT
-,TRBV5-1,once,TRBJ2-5,CASSRQPQETQYF,TGCGCCAGCAGCCGACAGCCTCAAGAGACCCAGTACTTC
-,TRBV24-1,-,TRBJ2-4,CATSETGNDIQYF,TGTGCCACCAGTGAAACGGGGAACGACATTCAGTACTTC
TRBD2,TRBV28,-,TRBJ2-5,CASSMTSEYQETQYF,TGTGCCAGCAGCATGACTAGCGAGTACCAAGAGACCCAGTACTTC